A selection of T cell receptor beta chains follows, all from one sample in a study of cytomegalovirus exposure and HLA in healthy donors. Sequencing used immunoSEQ multiplex PCR; TCRdb keeps in-frame clones, though not all of them. The table includes 150,000 to 200,000 clones, approximately 71% detected once. The source material was PBMCs. All receptors derive from a girl aged 10 to 17 in good health and CMV-seronegative. Both conserved end residues are part of each CDR3. The D gene is left open where the match is weak. Expanded clones get a size class; other rows say once, few or many, or leave the size out.

d_call: TRBD2
clone_size: .
j_call: TRBJ2-3
v_call: TRBV10-3
cdr3_nt: TGTGCCACCTCCCCTAGCGGGGGGGCTTTAACAGATACGCAGTATTTT
cdr3_aa: CATSPSGGALTDTQYF

d_call: .
clone_size: .
j_call: TRBJ1-4
v_call: TRBV19
cdr3_nt: TGTGCCAGTAGTGCGGACAGCGGTAATGAAAAACTGTTTTTT
cdr3_aa: CASSADSGNEKLFF

d_call: .
clone_size: .
j_call: TRBJ2-7
v_call: TRBV13
cdr3_nt: TGTGCCAGCAGCTTAGGCCCTAGTGGGTACGAGCAGTACTTC
cdr3_aa: CASSLGPSGYEQYF

d_call: TRBD2
clone_size: .
j_call: TRBJ2-2
v_call: TRBV5-4
cdr3_nt: TGTGCCAGCAGCCCGGGACTAGCGGGAAACACCGGGGAGCTGTTTTTT
cdr3_aa: CASSPGLAGNTGELFF

d_call: .
clone_size: .
j_call: TRBJ1-4
v_call: TRBV5-1
cdr3_nt: TGCGCCAGCAGCTTCCTCATCGACAGCGGGGCAACTAATGAAAAACTGTTTTTT
cdr3_aa: CASSFLIDSGATNEKLFF

d_call: .
clone_size: .
j_call: TRBJ1-6
v_call: TRBV2
cdr3_nt: TGTGCCAGCAGTGAATGGGCCGGGGGGCCCCCGAATAATTCACCCCTCCACTTT
cdr3_aa: CASSEWAGGPPNNSPLHF

d_call: TRBD2
clone_size: few
j_call: TRBJ2-1
v_call: TRBV27
cdr3_nt: TGTGCCAGCAGTTCTCTAATCACTAGCGGGGGGGGGCGGGCCTACAATGAGCAGTTCTTC
cdr3_aa: CASSSLITSGGGRAYNEQFF

d_call: TRBD1
clone_size: .
j_call: TRBJ1-2
v_call: TRBV9
cdr3_nt: TGTGCCAGCAGCCCGCGGACAGGGAACTATGGCTACACCTTC
cdr3_aa: CASSPRTGNYGYTF

d_call: TRBD1
clone_size: .
j_call: TRBJ1-5
v_call: TRBV7-9
cdr3_nt: TGTGCCAGCAGCTTATGGGGGACAGGGTTCGGGTATAGCAATCAGCCCCAGCATTTT
cdr3_aa: CASSLWGTGFGYSNQPQHF

d_call: .
clone_size: .
j_call: TRBJ1-6
v_call: TRBV7-8
cdr3_nt: TGTGCCAGCCGTGATCGACCTCCCGGACAGAGCTCCTATAATTCACCCCTCCACTTT
cdr3_aa: CASRDRPPGQSSYNSPLHF

d_call: TRBD1
clone_size: .
j_call: TRBJ2-1
v_call: TRBV19
cdr3_nt: TGTGCCAGTAGCCCCGGGACAGACCTCTACAATGATGGGCAGTTCTTC
cdr3_aa: CASSPGTDLYNDGQFF

d_call: .
clone_size: .
j_call: TRBJ2-5
v_call: TRBV27
cdr3_nt: TGTGCCAGCAGTTCCTCAGGGAGGCCCCAAGAGACCCAGTACTTC
cdr3_aa: CASSSSGRPQETQYF

d_call: .
clone_size: few
j_call: TRBJ2-7
v_call: TRBV11-3
cdr3_nt: TGTGCCAGCAGCTCGGACAAGTCCTACGAGCAGTACTTC
cdr3_aa: CASSSDKSYEQYF

d_call: .
clone_size: few
j_call: TRBJ1-5
v_call: TRBV6-6
cdr3_nt: TGTGCCAGCATGGGCAGGGTGTTTAATCAGCCCCAGCATTTT
cdr3_aa: CASMGRVFNQPQHF

d_call: TRBD1
clone_size: .
j_call: TRBJ2-7
v_call: TRBV9
cdr3_nt: TGTGCCAGCAGCGTTGGACAGGGTCTCGAGCAGTACTTC
cdr3_aa: CASSVGQGLEQYF

d_call: .
clone_size: .
j_call: TRBJ1-1
v_call: TRBV4-1
cdr3_nt: TGCGCCAGCAGCCAAGCCACCTCAGGGGACCCTCGTCGAGGTTTCTTT
cdr3_aa: CASSQATSGDPRRGFF

d_call: .
clone_size: .
j_call: TRBJ1-1
v_call: TRBV2
cdr3_nt: TGTGCCACCCTAGGCCGGGAGAACACTGAAGCTTTCTTT
cdr3_aa: CATLGRENTEAFF

d_call: .
clone_size: .
j_call: TRBJ1-1
v_call: TRBV7-9
cdr3_nt: TGTGCCAGCAGCACCTCAGGGGCCTTGAACACTGAAGCTTTCTTT
cdr3_aa: CASSTSGALNTEAFF

d_call: TRBD1
clone_size: .
j_call: TRBJ1-2
v_call: TRBV29-1
cdr3_nt: TGCAGCGTTGCGGGGGACAGGCCTGCTCTCTATGGCTACACCTTC
cdr3_aa: CSVAGDRPALYGYTF

d_call: .
clone_size: .
j_call: TRBJ2-7
v_call: TRBV10-3
cdr3_nt: TGTGCCATCAGTCGTCAGGGTATAAACGAGCAGTACTTC
cdr3_aa: CAISRQGINEQYF

d_call: TRBD1
clone_size: few
j_call: TRBJ1-5
v_call: TRBV7-9
cdr3_nt: TGTGCCAGCAGCGCAACAGGGGGCGAAAGCAATCAGCCCCAGCATTTT
cdr3_aa: CASSATGGESNQPQHF

d_call: TRBD2
clone_size: once
j_call: TRBJ2-1
v_call: TRBV7-3
cdr3_nt: TGTGCCAGCAGCAAGCTAGCGGGGGGCCTCAATGAGCAGTTCTTC
cdr3_aa: CASSKLAGGLNEQFF

d_call: .
clone_size: .
j_call: TRBJ2-3
v_call: TRBV2
cdr3_nt: TGTGCCAGCAGTGAAGACCCCCTATTGACAGATACGCAGTATTTT
cdr3_aa: CASSEDPLLTDTQYF

d_call: .
clone_size: .
j_call: TRBJ2-2
v_call: TRBV7-3
cdr3_nt: TGTGCCAGCAGTTTAACATCGGTCAACGGGGAGCTGTTTTTT
cdr3_aa: CASSLTSVNGELFF

d_call: .
clone_size: .
j_call: TRBJ1-1
v_call: TRBV5-1
cdr3_nt: TGCGCCAGCAGCTTGGGGACAAGTGTAATGAACACTGAAGCTTTCTTT
cdr3_aa: CASSLGTSVMNTEAFF

d_call: .
clone_size: .
j_call: TRBJ2-7
v_call: TRBV2
cdr3_nt: TGTTCGCGGACGAAAAGGGGTGGATACGAGCAGTACTTC
cdr3_aa: CSRTKRGGYEQYF

d_call: .
clone_size: .
j_call: TRBJ2-5
v_call: TRBV6-1
cdr3_nt: TGTGCCAGCAGTGAACCAGCCAGGGTGGCAGGGAGGGAGACCCAGTACTTC
cdr3_aa: CASSEPARVAGRETQYF

d_call: .
clone_size: .
j_call: TRBJ1-2
v_call: TRBV5-1
cdr3_nt: TGCGCCAGCCATCCCGGGGACACCTACTATGGCTACACCTTC
cdr3_aa: CASHPGDTYYGYTF

d_call: .
clone_size: .
j_call: TRBJ1-1
v_call: TRBV11-2
cdr3_nt: TGTGCCAGCAGCCGGGAAGTCCTGGGCACTGAAGCTTTCTTT
cdr3_aa: CASSREVLGTEAFF

d_call: .
clone_size: few
j_call: TRBJ1-1
v_call: TRBV18
cdr3_nt: TGTGCCAGCTCAGATGGAGGGGCGAACACTGAAGCTTTCTTT
cdr3_aa: CASSDGGANTEAFF

d_call: TRBD1
clone_size: .
j_call: TRBJ1-2
v_call: TRBV2
cdr3_nt: TGTGCCAGCAGTGATGGACAGGGTGGGACCTTC
cdr3_aa: CASSDGQGGTF

d_call: TRBD1
clone_size: .
j_call: TRBJ1-1
v_call: TRBV7-9
cdr3_nt: TGTGCCAGCAGCTTAGGGGGACAGGGGAACACTGAAGCTTTCTTT
cdr3_aa: CASSLGGQGNTEAFF

d_call: TRBD2
clone_size: .
j_call: TRBJ2-3
v_call: TRBV5-1
cdr3_nt: TGCGCCAGCAGCTCCCAGCGGGGGGCCACAGATACGCAGTATTTT
cdr3_aa: CASSSQRGATDTQYF

d_call: .
clone_size: .
j_call: TRBJ1-1
v_call: TRBV19
cdr3_nt: TGTGCCAGTAGTATTCGAGGGGAGGAGACTGAAGCTTTCTTT
cdr3_aa: CASSIRGEETEAFF

d_call: TRBD1
clone_size: .
j_call: TRBJ2-5
v_call: TRBV30
cdr3_nt: TGTGCCTGGAGTCAGACAGGGGGAGAGACCCAGTACTTC
cdr3_aa: CAWSQTGGETQYF

d_call: .
clone_size: .
j_call: TRBJ2-1
v_call: TRBV10-2
cdr3_nt: TGCGCCAGCAGTGATCCAGACAATGAGCAGTTCTTC
cdr3_aa: CASSDPDNEQFF

d_call: .
clone_size: .
j_call: TRBJ2-1
v_call: TRBV9
cdr3_nt: TGTGCCAGCAGCGCCCAGGGAGGTAATGAGCAGTTCTTC
cdr3_aa: CASSAQGGNEQFF

d_call: TRBD2
clone_size: .
j_call: TRBJ2-7
v_call: TRBV5-4
cdr3_nt: TGTGCCAGCAGGACTACGGGGGGATCTGACGAGCAGTACTTC
cdr3_aa: CASRTTGGSDEQYF

d_call: .
clone_size: .
j_call: TRBJ1-1
v_call: TRBV6-5
cdr3_nt: TGTGCCAGCAGTTCCACTTCATCGGGGGTGAACACTGAAGCTTTCTTT
cdr3_aa: CASSSTSSGVNTEAFF

d_call: TRBD2
clone_size: .
j_call: TRBJ2-7
v_call: TRBV5-1
cdr3_nt: TGCGCCAGCAGTGCCAGCGGGGGGACCGCGATCTACGAGCAGTACTTC
cdr3_aa: CASSASGGTAIYEQYF

d_call: .
clone_size: .
j_call: TRBJ2-7
v_call: TRBV6-1
cdr3_nt: TGTGCCAGCAGTGAACGGGGACAAGGCTTTTCGGAGTACTTC
cdr3_aa: CASSERGQGFSEYF

d_call: .
clone_size: .
j_call: TRBJ1-5
v_call: TRBV28
cdr3_nt: TGTGCCAGCAGTTCTCCCGGGAATCAGCCCCAGCATTTT
cdr3_aa: CASSSPGNQPQHF

d_call: .
clone_size: .
j_call: TRBJ1-1
v_call: TRBV5-4
cdr3_nt: TGTGCCAGCACCGATGCAGGGGCGAACACTGAAGCTTTCTTT
cdr3_aa: CASTDAGANTEAFF

d_call: TRBD2
clone_size: .
j_call: TRBJ2-5
v_call: TRBV5-1
cdr3_nt: TGCGCCAGCAGCCCACTAGCGGCTCAAGAGACCCAGTACTTC
cdr3_aa: CASSPLAAQETQYF

d_call: .
clone_size: .
j_call: TRBJ1-6
v_call: TRBV7-8
cdr3_nt: TGTGCCAGCAGCTTAGCATCGGCGGCCGATTCACCCCTCCACTTT
cdr3_aa: CASSLASAADSPLHF

d_call: .
clone_size: once
j_call: TRBJ1-2
v_call: TRBV7-9
cdr3_nt: TGTGCCAGCATCTCAAAACTAGGTGGCTACACCTTC
cdr3_aa: CASISKLGGYTF